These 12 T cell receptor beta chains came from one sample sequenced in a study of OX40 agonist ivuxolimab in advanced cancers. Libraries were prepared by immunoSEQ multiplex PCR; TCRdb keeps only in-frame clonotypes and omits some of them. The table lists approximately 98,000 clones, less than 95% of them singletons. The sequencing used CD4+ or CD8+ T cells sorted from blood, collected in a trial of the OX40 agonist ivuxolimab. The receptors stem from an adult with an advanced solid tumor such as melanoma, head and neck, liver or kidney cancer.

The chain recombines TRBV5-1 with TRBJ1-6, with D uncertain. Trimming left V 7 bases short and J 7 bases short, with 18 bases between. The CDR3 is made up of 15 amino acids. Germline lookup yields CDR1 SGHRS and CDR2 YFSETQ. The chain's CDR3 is CASQRTALPNSPLHF. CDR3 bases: TGCGCCAGCCAAAGGACTGCTTTACCCAATTCACCCCTCCACTTT.

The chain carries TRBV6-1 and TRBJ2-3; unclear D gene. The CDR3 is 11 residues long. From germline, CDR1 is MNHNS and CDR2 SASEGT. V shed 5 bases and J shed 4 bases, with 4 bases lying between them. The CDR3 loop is CASSLADTQYF. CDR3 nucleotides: TGTGCCAGCAGTTTAGCAGATACGCAGTATTTT.

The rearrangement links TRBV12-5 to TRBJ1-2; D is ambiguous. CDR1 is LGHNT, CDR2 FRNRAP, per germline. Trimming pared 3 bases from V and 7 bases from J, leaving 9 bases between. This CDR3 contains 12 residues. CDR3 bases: TGTGCTAGTGGTTTACTCGGTAGTGGCTACACCTTC. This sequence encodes CASGLLGSGYTF.

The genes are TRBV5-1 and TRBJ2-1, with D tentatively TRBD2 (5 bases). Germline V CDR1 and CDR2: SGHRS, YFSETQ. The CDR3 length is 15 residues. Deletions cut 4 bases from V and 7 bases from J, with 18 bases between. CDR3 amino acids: CASSRPNPGTNEQFF. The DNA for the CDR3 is TGCGCCAGCAGCCGCCCCAATCCGGGAACAAATGAGCAGTTCTTC.

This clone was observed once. CDR3 region: CAWSLAGGSYEQYF. CDR3 bases: TGTGCCTGGAGTCTAGCGGGGGGTTCCTACGAGCAGTACTTC. This chain joins TRBV30 and TRBJ2-7; 11 bases fit TRBD2. CDR3 size: 14 residues. The germline V gene has CDR1 GTSNPN and CDR2 SVGIG (reference sequence). Trimming cost V 2 bases and J 1 base; bases outside gene matches: 1.

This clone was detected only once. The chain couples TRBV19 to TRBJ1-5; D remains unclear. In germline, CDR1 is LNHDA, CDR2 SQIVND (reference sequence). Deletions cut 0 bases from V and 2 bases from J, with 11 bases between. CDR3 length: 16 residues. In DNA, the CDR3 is TGTGCCAGTAGTATAGAAGAGATCGGTCGCAATCAGCCCCAGCATTTT. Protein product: CASSIEEIGRNQPQHF.

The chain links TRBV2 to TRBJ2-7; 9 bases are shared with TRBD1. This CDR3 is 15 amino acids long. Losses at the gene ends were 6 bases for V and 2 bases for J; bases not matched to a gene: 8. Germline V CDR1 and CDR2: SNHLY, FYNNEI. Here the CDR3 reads CASRRLGTGTYEQYF. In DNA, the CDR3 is TGTGCCAGCAGGAGGTTGGGGACAGGGACCTACGAGCAGTACTTC.

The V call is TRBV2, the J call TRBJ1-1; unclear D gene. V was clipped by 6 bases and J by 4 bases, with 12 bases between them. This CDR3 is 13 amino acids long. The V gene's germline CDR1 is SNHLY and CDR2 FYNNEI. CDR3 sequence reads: CASRTYWGTEAFF. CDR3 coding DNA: TGTGCCAGCAGGACCTACTGGGGCACTGAAGCTTTCTTT.

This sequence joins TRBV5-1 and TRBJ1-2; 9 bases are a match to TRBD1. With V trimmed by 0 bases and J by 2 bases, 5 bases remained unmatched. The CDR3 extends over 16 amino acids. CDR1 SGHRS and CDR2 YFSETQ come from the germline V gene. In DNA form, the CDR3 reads TGCGCCAGCAGCTTGGGGACAGGGGCCTTCAACTATGGCTACACCTTC. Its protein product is CASSLGTGAFNYGYTF.

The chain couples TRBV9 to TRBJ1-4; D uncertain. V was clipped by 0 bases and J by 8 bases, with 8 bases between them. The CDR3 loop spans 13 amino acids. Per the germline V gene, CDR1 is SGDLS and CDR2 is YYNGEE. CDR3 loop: CASSVESSEKLFF. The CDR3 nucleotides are TGTGCCAGCAGCGTAGAGAGTAGCGAAAAACTGTTTTTT. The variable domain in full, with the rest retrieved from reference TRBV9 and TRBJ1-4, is DSGVTQTPKHLITATGQRVTLRCSPRSGDLSVYWYQQSLDQGLQFLIQYYNGEERAKGNILERFSAQQFPDLHSELNLSSLELGDSALYFCASSVESSEKLFFGSGTQLSVL.

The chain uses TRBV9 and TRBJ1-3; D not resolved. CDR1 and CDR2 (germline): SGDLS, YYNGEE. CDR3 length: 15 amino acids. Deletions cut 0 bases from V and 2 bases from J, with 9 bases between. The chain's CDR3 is CASSVDFGAGNTIYF. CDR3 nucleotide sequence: TGTGCCAGCAGCGTAGATTTTGGGGCTGGAAACACCATATATTTT.

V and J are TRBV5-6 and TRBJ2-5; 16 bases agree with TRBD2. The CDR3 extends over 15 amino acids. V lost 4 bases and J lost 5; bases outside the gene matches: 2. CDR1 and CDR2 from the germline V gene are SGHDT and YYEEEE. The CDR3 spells CASSAGLAGGETQYF. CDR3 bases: TGTGCCAGCAGCGCGGGACTAGCGGGAGGGGAGACCCAGTACTTC.